The entry below gives a single T cell receptor beta chain sequence along with its context. Its target is not known. A split of CD4+ cells into CD45RA+ naive and CD45RA-negative memory subsets was performed. The table came from immunoSEQ multiplex PCR; TCRdb's copy has only in-frame clones and leaves some out. Here the sample spans nearly 1,000,000 clones, over 75% being singletons. This CDR3 contains 15 residues. Germline V gives CDR1 MNHEY, CDR2 SMNVEV (reference sequence). J gave up 6 bases and V 7 bases, and 4 bases lay outside the gene matches. The data are from a study of shared clonotypes between healthy human individuals. Study-wide background: CD8 memory received one plate per donor, CD8 naive two, CD4 memory three and CD4 naive three.

Whole-study findings and limits: Expectations were that clonotype sharing among donors would be affected by sequencing depth.

The clonotype originates from a man younger than 30 in good health. The sample consisted of memory CD4+ T cells sorted from blood. As to subset: CD45RA-negative fraction. V usage is TRBV27 and J usage is TRBJ2-2; the match to TRBD2 covers 14 bases. The CDR3, as DNA: TGTGCCAGCACTCCGGGACTAGCGGGAGCCGGGGAGCTGTTTTTT. Encoded protein: CASTPGLAGAGELFF.